One and the same sample provided the 6 T cell receptor beta chains below, sequenced in a study of shared clonotypes between healthy human individuals. The repertoire was sequenced with immunoSEQ multiplex PCR; TCRdb's copy has only in-frame clones and lacks some. This sample has around 990,000 clones; 70% to 85% occur once, and the top ten carry more than 0.85%. Sequencing was carried out using memory CD4+ T cells from PBMCs. Indicated subset: CD45RA-negative fraction. The origin of the receptors is a man between 18 and 35 years old in good health. Some clones in this sample may be carry-over from other donors' samples.

This sequence joins TRBV5-1 and TRBJ1-1; tentatively, D is TRBD1 (6 bases). Trimming removed 0 bases from V and 3 bases from J, with 12 bases in between. The length of the CDR3 is 15 residues. CDR1 is SGHRS and CDR2 is YFSETQ in the germline V gene. CDR3 sequence reads: CASSLAGAVYTEAFF. In nucleotides, the CDR3 is TGCGCCAGCAGCTTGGCGGGGGCGGTATACACTGAAGCTTTCTTT.

CDR3 sequence (DNA): TGTGCCAGCAGCCGCACAGATTCTGAGCAGTTCTTC. It is translated as CASSRTDSEQFF. V is TRBV28 and J is TRBJ2-1, with D hard to call. Looked up from germline, CDR1 is MDHEN and CDR2 is SYDVKM. Trimming took off 6 bases at V and 9 bases at J, with 12 bases between the two ends. This CDR3 contains 12 residues.

The rearrangement uses TRBV5-1 and TRBJ2-3, with 13 bases lining up with TRBD2. J gave up 5 bases and V 5 bases, and 8 bases lay outside the gene matches. CDR3 length: 16 amino acids. Per germline, CDR1 SGHRS and CDR2 YFSETQ. CDR3 protein: CASSGTSGIYLDTQYF. CDR3 nucleotides: TGCGCCAGCAGTGGGACTAGCGGGATATATTTAGATACGCAGTATTTT.

The chain is built from TRBV6-5 and TRBJ2-7; a possible D gene is TRBD2 (5 bases). Germline CDR1 reads MNHEY; CDR2 reads SVGAGI. The CDR3 runs to 15 residues. The V end lost 2 bases, the J end lost 6 bases, and 17 bases lay between the germline ends. CDR3 in amino acids: CASSYRELPRAEQYF. The DNA for the CDR3 is TGTGCCAGCAGTTACAGGGAGCTCCCGAGGGCCGAGCAGTACTTC.

The V call is TRBV6-5, the J call TRBJ1-4; D not certain. The CDR3 spans 16 residues. CDR1 and CDR2 (germline): MNHEY, SVGAGI. Trimming cost V 4 bases and J 0 bases, with 12 bases left between them. DNA for the CDR3: TGTGCCAGCAGTTCCCTAGGACGGACAACTAATGAAAAACTGTTTTTT. Its protein is CASSSLGRTTNEKLFF.

V and J are TRBV18 and TRBJ1-1, with D hard to call. The CDR3 extends over 12 amino acids. CDR1 is KGHSH, CDR2 LQKENI, per germline. The germline V and J ends were trimmed by 3 bases and 11 bases, with 13 bases remaining between them. DNA of the CDR3: TGTGCCAGCTCACCGGGGTTAAGCTGGGCTTTCTTT. This encodes CASSPGLSWAFF.